This T cell receptor (beta chain) was sequenced in a study of OX40 agonist ivuxolimab in advanced cancers. Notes on the research overall: Ivuxolimab, which targeted the costimulatory receptor OX40 (CD134), was an agonistic, fully human IgG2 monoclonal antibody. Intravenous ivuxolimab was administered to patients every 2 weeks at six dose levels: 0.01, 0.1, 0.3, 1.5, 3 and 10 mg/kg. Of the approximately 53 patients in dose escalation, 19 had hepatocellular carcinoma, approximately 15 had melanoma, 9 had renal cell carcinoma and 9 had head and neck cancer. A male proportion of 82.7% and a mean age of approximately 61 years, ranging from 23 to 79, were recorded for the dose-escalation cohort. Prior anti-PD-1, anti-PD-L1 or anti-CTLA-4 therapy was permitted, and checkpoint inhibitors had been received by 30% to 40% of dose-escalation patients. Partial responses were achieved by three dose-escalation patients, of whom one had hepatocellular carcinoma and two had cutaneous melanoma. The purpose of peripheral TCRbeta sequencing was to test whether ivuxolimab changed TCR sequence diversity and led to clonal T-cell expansion. The paper reports the monotherapy dose-escalation portion (N = 52 patients) of the phase I ivuxolimab trial. What the work shows at the level of the full study, not this receptor alone: On average, CD8+ T cells showed more expanded clones than CD4+ T cells after ivuxolimab. The antigen specificity of the clonally expanded peripheral T cells was not determined. At doses from 0.1 to 3.0 mg/kg, clonal expansion was seen in both CD4+ and CD8+ blood T cells between baseline and week 6. Low levels of normalized T-cell clonal expansion were also shown by some nonresponding patients. In the 0.1-3.0 mg/kg groups, partial responders were among the patients with the lowest normalized peripheral clonal expansion, particularly in CD8+ T cells.

Genomic DNA was extracted from sorted cells for sequencing of the TCRbeta CDR3 region. The immunoSEQ Assay was used for sequencing of TCRbeta CDR3 regions. Entries here come from immuneACCESS through TCRdb and include only in-frame sequences with V and J called. Some clones fail to appear in such tables; in the studies checked, an unresolved V gene covers under half of the shortfall, and the cause of the remainder is unknown. The sample records around 68,000 clones, 80% to 90% of which are singletons. Clones ranked in the top ten supply roughly 17% of the sample. The CDR3 covers 15 residues, taking in both the cysteine and the phenylalanine. The retained sequence is limited to the CDR3, 45 bases, with the frame set at the first base. CDR1 SGHRS and CDR2 YFSETQ are derived from the germline V gene. A distance of 15 bases separates the germline ends of V and J, which lose 1 base and 8 bases respectively.

The trial excluded patients who had a history of autoimmune disease or were on systemic immunosuppression. Peripheral blood for TCR sequencing was collected from all dose cohorts at baseline, on cycle 4 day 1, and on cycle 7 day 1. The samples were drawn from a first-in-human, open-label, multicenter phase I dose-escalation trial of ivuxolimab. Adults with locally advanced or metastatic melanoma, renal cell carcinoma, hepatocellular carcinoma or head and neck squamous cell carcinoma were enrolled in the trial. Before TCR sequencing, CD4+ T cells and CD8+ T cells were sorted from peripheral blood as separate populations. Points on this clone: The specificity of this receptor is unknown. Qualities for individual bases were not recorded, and no much larger clone is one base off.

Specimen: CD4+ or CD8+ T cells sorted from blood, collected in a trial of the OX40 agonist ivuxolimab. This TCR was sampled from an adult with an advanced solid tumor such as melanoma, head and neck, liver or kidney cancer. The sequence joins TRBV5-1 to TRBJ1-4; no D gene is confidently identified. The CDR3 protein is CASSLSLAMREKLFF. The bases read TGCGCCAGCAGCTTGTCCCTTGCTATGAGGGAAAAACTGTTTTTT.